This TCR beta chain was sequenced during a study of T cell responses to AZD1222 COVID-19 vaccine. The CDR3 length is 13 residues. CDR1 is GTSNPN, CDR2 SVGIG, per germline (reference sequence). V lost 4 bases to trimming and J lost 4 bases, with 14 bases between them. Pooled together were second doses at about 4 or about 12 weeks. TCRdb's table, derived via immunoSEQ multiplex PCR, lists solely in-frame clones and lacks some. The sample has more than 65,000 clones; approximately 85% are singletons. The specimen was peripheral blood, collected 28 days after the second AZD1222 dose. The source is an adult who received the AZD1222 COVID-19 vaccine. The chain employs TRBV30 and TRBJ2-7; D is possibly TRBD2 (5 bases). CDR3 sequence (DNA): TGTGCCTGGACCAAACTAGAAGGGTACGAGCAGTACTTC. Encoded protein: CAWTKLEGYEQYF.